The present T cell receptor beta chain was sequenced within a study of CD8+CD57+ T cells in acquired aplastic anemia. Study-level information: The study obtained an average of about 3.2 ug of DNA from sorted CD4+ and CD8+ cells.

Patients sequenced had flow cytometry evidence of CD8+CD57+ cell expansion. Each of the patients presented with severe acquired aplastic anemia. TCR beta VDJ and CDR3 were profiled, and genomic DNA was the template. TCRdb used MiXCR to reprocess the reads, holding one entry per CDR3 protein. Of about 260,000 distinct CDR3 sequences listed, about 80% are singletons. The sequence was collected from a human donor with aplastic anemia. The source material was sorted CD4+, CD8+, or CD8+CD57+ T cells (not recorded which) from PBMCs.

CDR3 nucleotides: TGTGCCAGCAGTGGCAGAAAGCAGTTCTTC. Its protein is CASSGRKQFF. The chain has TRBV5-6 and TRBJ2-1; D not resolved. V lost 5 bases, J lost 11 bases, and 8 bases lay in between. The CDR3 is made up of 10 amino acids. The V gene's germline CDR1 is SGHDT and CDR2 YYEEEE.